Shown below are 3 T cell receptor beta chains from a single sample sequenced in a study of cytomegalovirus exposure and HLA in healthy donors. 13 Jbeta primers and 60 Vbeta primers were used for the PCR. The repertoire was sequenced with immunoSEQ multiplex PCR; TCRdb's copy has only in-frame clones and lacks some. The sample carries a few hundred thousand clones, 75% to 80% recorded once. The sample taken for sequencing was PBMCs. Receptors originate from a young man in good health and CMV-seronegative.

This chain joins TRBV5-1 and TRBJ1-1, with TRBD1 as a possible D gene (5 bases). The V and J ends lost 0 bases and 6 bases respectively, with 18 bases between them. The CDR3 has 16 amino acids. Germline CDR1 and CDR2: SGHRS and YFSETQ. This CDR3 is CASSLEPTNAGAEAFF. The CDR3 nucleotides read TGCGCCAGCAGCTTGGAGCCCACAAATGCGGGGGCTGAAGCTTTCTTT.

The chain is built from TRBV15 and TRBJ2-7; no reliable D call. With 4 bases removed from V and 3 bases from J, the gap between germline ends came to 4 bases. The germline CDR1 and CDR2 sequences are LNHNV and YYDKDF (reference sequence). The CDR3 length is 11 residues. The DNA of the CDR3 is TGTGCCACCAGCAATCTCTACGAGCAGTACTTC. This codes for CATSNLYEQYF.

DNA of the CDR3: TGTGCCTGGAGTTACAGGGATGGGAATGGCTACACCTTC. It translates to CAWSYRDGNGYTF. The chain has TRBV30 and TRBJ1-2; the D gene is possibly TRBD1 (6 bases). V was trimmed by 2 bases and J by 6 bases, leaving 13 bases between them. The CDR3 loop spans 13 amino acids. Germline CDR1 and CDR2: GTSNPN and SVGIG (reference sequence).